The 32 T cell receptor beta chains presented below share a single source sample, sequenced in a study of beta chain features in type 1 diabetes. Study-wide findings and caveats: All four CD4+ subsets of Type 1 diabetes patients contained TCRB CDR3s that were moderately but significantly shorter.

Their cognate antigens are unknown. Every isolated RNA sample was fully reverse transcribed, so sequencing captured expressed TCRB transcripts. Sequencing used immunoSEQ multiplex PCR; TCRdb keeps in-frame clones, though not all of them. The table shows hundreds of thousands of clones, with more than 13% occurring only once. Specimen: naive CD4+ T cells from blood. The receptors were sampled from a man younger than 35 with type 1 diabetes.

This chain links TRBV18 with TRBJ1-2; 9 nucleotides align to TRBD1. The CDR3 runs 15 residues. V shed 4 bases, J shed 4 bases, and the junction held 7 bases outside the gene matches. Germline V gives CDR1 KGHSH, CDR2 LQKENI. CDR3 residues: CASSLITGGAYGYTF. CDR3 bases: TGTGCCAGCTCACTGATCACAGGGGGCGCCTATGGCTACACCTTC.

V and J are TRBV9 and TRBJ1-1; unclear D gene. V dropped 6 bases and J dropped 8 bases, with 20 bases sitting between them. CDR1 and CDR2 from the germline V gene are SGDLS and YYNGEE. This CDR3 contains 14 residues. CDR3 in DNA: TGTGCCAGCAAACTAACACCCCAGTCGATCGAAGCTTTCTTT. It yields the protein CASKLTPQSIEAFF.

Only a few counts were recorded for this clone. V and J are TRBV30 and TRBJ2-3; 12 nucleotides line up with TRBD1. From germline, CDR1 is GTSNPN and CDR2 SVGIG (reference sequence). The CDR3 is 13 amino acids. V gave up 8 bases and J gave up 6 bases; unmatched junction bases: 6. CDR3 amino acids: CARDRGQGDTQYF. CDR3 DNA: TGTGCCCGGGACAGGGGGCAGGGGGATACGCAGTATTTT.

DNA of the CDR3: TGTGCCTGGAGTGCTTGGCCTAGCGGGACGGTCGACAATGAGCAGTTCTTC. Its protein product is CAWSAWPSGTVDNEQFF. J is TRBJ2-1 and V is TRBV30; 9 positions agree with TRBD2. Looked up from germline, CDR1 is GTSNPN and CDR2 is SVGIG (reference sequence). With V trimmed by 1 base and J by 5 bases, 12 bases remained unmatched. This CDR3 region has 17 residues.

This chain links TRBV9 with TRBJ2-3; TRBD1 matches 12 bases. The germline CDR1 and CDR2 sequences are SGDLS and YYNGEE. V shed 1 base and J 15 bases; nucleotides not matched to a gene: 12. The CDR3 covers 15 residues. In DNA, the CDR3 is TGTGCCAGCAGCGTAATGCAGACCGGGACAGGGGGCGCCTATTTT. It codes for CASSVMQTGTGGAYF.

The rearrangement uses TRBV5-4 and TRBJ2-1; 12 nucleotides match TRBD2. V dropped 5 bases and J dropped 0; count of bases not matched to a gene: 9. The germline V gene has CDR1 SGHNT and CDR2 YYREEE (reference sequence). This CDR3 is built from 18 residues. CDR3 in amino acids: CASSSGTSGPSSYNEQFF. Written as DNA, the CDR3 is TGTGCCAGCAGTTCCGGGACTAGCGGGCCAAGCTCCTACAATGAGCAGTTCTTC.

This rearrangement joins TRBV15 to TRBJ1-1; possible D gene TRBD1, 6 bases. CDR1 LNHNV and CDR2 YYDKDF come from the germline V gene (reference sequence). There are 16 residues in the CDR3. The V end was cut by 3 bases, the J end by 0 bases, with 14 bases between. This CDR3 is CATSRGGHPLNTEAFF. The DNA of the CDR3 is TGTGCCACCAGCAGGGGGGGACACCCCTTGAACACTGAAGCTTTCTTT.

The chain carries TRBV9 and TRBJ2-2, with D possibly TRBD1 on 6 matching bases. V shed 4 bases and J shed 5 bases, with 18 bases lying between them. Germline lookup yields CDR1 SGDLS and CDR2 YYNGEE. The CDR3 contains 16 residues. The CDR3 here is CASSIKPLTGTGELFF. The CDR3 nucleotides read TGTGCCAGCAGCATCAAGCCCTTGACAGGAACCGGGGAGCTGTTTTTT.

This clone was detected only a few times. The same CDR3 can be traced to other DNA sequences in this sample. The J gene is TRBJ2-4, the V gene TRBV5-4; the D gene is possibly TRBD1 (7 bases). This CDR3 has 14 amino acids. CDR1 SGHNT and CDR2 YYREEE come from the germline V gene (reference sequence). The germline V and J ends were trimmed by 0 bases and 6 bases, with 10 bases remaining between them. The CDR3 sequence is CASSLAGGGNIQYF. The CDR3 DNA follows: TGTGCCAGCAGCTTGGCAGGGGGAGGAAACATTCAGTACTTC.

This clone was observed a handful of times. This sequence joins TRBV7-8 and TRBJ2-7, with D uncertain. Trimming left V 1 base short and J 6 bases short, with 4 bases between. The germline V gene has CDR1 SGHVS and CDR2 FQNEAQ. The CDR3 has 11 amino acids. CDR3 sequence reads: CASSLDSEQYF. CDR3 nucleotides: TGTGCCAGCAGCTTAGATTCCGAGCAGTACTTC.

Notes on this clone: Different DNA sequences within this sample yield the same CDR3. Here the CDR3 DNA reads TGTGCCTGGAGTGGTAGTTACGAGCAGTACTTC. Its protein is CAWSGSYEQYF. The chain links TRBV30 to TRBJ2-7; D is undetermined. In germline, CDR1 is GTSNPN, CDR2 SVGIG (reference sequence). Trimming took 1 base from V and 4 from J, leaving 5 bases between them. The CDR3 totals 11 residues.

This clone was found a few times. The CDR3 sequence: CASSSGTGSYNEQFF. The CDR3 nucleotides read TGTGCCAGCAGCTCTGGGACAGGGTCCTACAATGAGCAGTTCTTC. J is TRBJ2-1 and V is TRBV11-2, with 9 bases fitting TRBD1. The CDR3 runs 15 residues. CDR1 and CDR2 (germline): SGHAT, FQNNGV. V trimming: 4 bases; J trimming: 1 base; junction bases outside the gene matches: 2.

This chain connects TRBV25-1 to TRBJ1-5; D gene uncertain. CDR3 length: 12 residues. CDR1 and CDR2 (germline): MGHDK, SYGVNS. V was cut by 4 bases and J by 5 bases, with 6 bases left in between. CDR3 DNA: TGTGCCAGCAGTGGCAGAGATCAGCCCCAGCATTTT. Translating gives CASSGRDQPQHF.

This clone was counted a few times. The chain joins TRBV30 to TRBJ1-6, with D unresolved. The CDR3 is 16 residues long. Trimming cost V 4 bases and J 6 bases, with 19 bases left between them. Germline CDR1 GTSNPN, CDR2 SVGIG (reference sequence). In nucleotides, the CDR3 is TGTGCCTGGACGGGCGATTCACGAGTCTTTAATTCACCCCTCCACTTT. It yields the protein CAWTGDSRVFNSPLHF.

This clone occurred a few times. This chain joins TRBV10-3 and TRBJ2-3; possible D gene TRBD2, 5 bases. The CDR3 has 15 residues. Per germline, CDR1 ENHRY and CDR2 SYGVKD. V was shortened by 4 bases and J by 0 bases, with 11 bases between the two germline ends. CDR3 in DNA: TGTGCCATCAGTGGGGTAGCGATAAGCACAGATACGCAGTATTTT. Protein: CAISGVAISTDTQYF.

The chain carries TRBV29-1 and TRBJ1-3; a possible D gene is TRBD1 (6 bases). Trimming took off 1 base at V and 8 bases at J, with 15 bases between the two ends. CDR1 SQVTM and CDR2 ANQGSEA come from the germline V gene. The CDR3 extends over 14 amino acids. DNA for the CDR3: TGCAGCGTTGAAGTCAGGGGTATATATGACACCATATATTTT. This gives the protein CSVEVRGIYDTIYF.

The chain joins TRBV9 to TRBJ2-1; D possibly matches TRBD1 or TRBD2 (5 bases each). The CDR3 contains 17 residues. V lost 3 bases, J lost 8 bases, and 24 bases lay in between. Germline V lookup: CDR1 SGDLS, CDR2 YYNGEE. The CDR3 region is CASSGGARGGFNDEQFF. The CDR3 DNA reads TGTGCCAGCAGCGGAGGGGCCCGGGGCGGTTTCAACGATGAGCAGTTCTTC.

This clone came up a few times. This rearrangement joins TRBV18 to TRBJ1-5; D unresolved. The CDR3 contains 13 residues. V was clipped by 5 bases and J by 4 bases, with 9 bases between them. Looked up from germline, CDR1 is KGHSH and CDR2 is LQKENI. The CDR3 loop reads CASSAGENQPQHF. DNA of the CDR3: TGTGCCAGCTCAGCGGGAGAGAATCAGCCCCAGCATTTT.

The chain is built from TRBV7-2 and TRBJ2-7, with D perhaps matching TRBD2 (6 bases). CDR3 length equals 14 residues. Germline V gene data show CDR1 as SGHTA and CDR2 as FQGNSA. Trimming pared 5 bases from V and 5 bases from J, leaving 16 bases between. This chain's CDR3 is CASSQRSGGNEQYF. The CDR3 nucleotides are TGTGCCAGCAGCCAGCGTTCTGGGGGGAACGAGCAGTACTTC. Using reference TRBV7-2 and TRBJ2-7 for the parts outside the CDR3, the full variable domain is GAGVSQSPSNKVTEKGKDVELRCDPISGHTALYWYRQSLGQGLEFLIYFQGNSAPDKSGLPSDRFSAERTGGSVSTLTIQRTQQEDSAVYLCASSQRSGGNEQYFGPGTRLTVT.

This clone was detected a few times. The rearrangement joins TRBV7-3 to TRBJ2-5; 10 nucleotides match TRBD1. After removal of 4 bases from V and 5 bases from J, the junction contained 1 base not matched to a gene. The CDR3 covers 13 residues. Per the germline V gene, CDR1 is SGHTA and CDR2 is FQGTGA. The CDR3 coding sequence is TGTGCCAGCAGCTCGGGACAGGGGGAGACCCAGTACTTC. The encoded protein is CASSSGQGETQYF. Looking up the rest from reference TRBV7-3 and TRBJ2-5 gives the full variable domain: GAGVSQTPSNKVTEKGKYVELRCDPISGHTALYWYRQSLGQGPEFLIYFQGTGAADDSGLPNDRFFAVRPEGSVSTLKIQRTERGDSAVYLCASSSGQGETQYFGPGTRLLVL.

This chain links TRBV30 with TRBJ1-5; possible D gene TRBD1, 5 bases. Looked up from germline, CDR1 is GTSNPN and CDR2 is SVGIG (reference sequence). The germline V and J ends were trimmed by 0 bases and 0 bases, with 12 bases remaining between them. The CDR3 is made up of 16 amino acids. In nucleotides, the CDR3 is TGTGCCTGGAGTGTACGGGGGAGGTATAGCAATCAGCCCCAGCATTTT. It translates to CAWSVRGRYSNQPQHF.

The CDR3 DNA sequence: TGCGCCAGCAGCTGGGGGCCTAGCGATCTCTCCTACGAGCAGTACTTC. It yields the protein CASSWGPSDLSYEQYF. The J gene is TRBJ2-7, the V gene TRBV5-1; perhaps D is TRBD1 or TRBD2 (6 bases each). CDR1 is SGHRS, CDR2 YFSETQ, per germline. The CDR3 extends over 16 amino acids. Trimming took 3 bases from V and 0 from J, leaving 16 bases between them.

This clone was found a few times. The gene calls are TRBV6-5 and TRBJ2-7; D is unresolved. Looked up from germline, CDR1 is MNHEY and CDR2 is SVGAGI. The CDR3 runs to 15 residues. V lost 2 bases to trimming and J lost 0 bases, with 11 bases between them. The CDR3 nucleotides read TGTGCCAGCAGTTACGGTACCCAAAGCTCCTACGAGCAGTACTTC. Translating gives CASSYGTQSSYEQYF.

This clone has only one observation. Different DNA sequences within this sample yield the same CDR3. The rearrangement links TRBV5-1 to TRBJ2-5; D unresolved. Germline V lookup: CDR1 SGHRS, CDR2 YFSETQ. V shed 0 bases and J shed 1 base, with 4 bases lying between them. The CDR3 covers 13 residues. DNA for the CDR3: TGCGCCAGCAGCTTGGCTAGCCAAGAGACCCAGTACTTC. Protein: CASSLASQETQYF.

The chain carries TRBV2 and TRBJ1-4; tentative D call: TRBD1 (5 bases). V lost 6 bases to trimming and J lost 8 bases, with 19 bases between them. This CDR3 contains 15 residues. Germline assignment: CDR1 SNHLY and CDR2 FYNNEI. CDR3 nucleotides: TGTGCCAGCAGCCCGAGAAGGGGAGGAAACGAAAAACTGTTTTTT. Protein product: CASSPRRGGNEKLFF.

The gene calls are TRBV15 and TRBJ1-2; TRBD1 matches 7 bases. J lost 8 bases, V lost 4 bases, and 7 bases had no gene match. Germline CDR1 and CDR2: LNHNV and YYDKDF (reference sequence). The length of the CDR3 is 13 residues. The CDR3 DNA follows: TGTGCCACCAGCACCTCGGACAGGCTGGGCTACACCTTC. Its protein is CATSTSDRLGYTF.

This chain uses TRBV7-3 with TRBJ2-5, with 9 bases fitting TRBD2. Germline V gene data show CDR1 as SGHTA and CDR2 as FQGTGA. The CDR3 has 14 residues. Trimming at V came to 5 bases and at J to 1 base, leaving 2 bases not matched to a gene. The CDR3 DNA reads TGTGCCAGCAGCCCAGCGGGGGGCCAAGAGACCCAGTACTTC. It specifies CASSPAGGQETQYF.

This chain connects TRBV6-6 to TRBJ1-5; 7 nucleotides match TRBD1. Looked up from germline, CDR1 is MNHNY and CDR2 is SVGAGI (reference sequence). The junction had 4 bases not matched to a gene; V was cut back by 2 bases and J by 0 bases. CDR3 length: 16 amino acids. The CDR3 sequence: CASSYGDRDSNQPQHF. CDR3 in DNA: TGTGCCAGCAGTTACGGGGACAGAGATAGCAATCAGCCCCAGCATTTT.

V is TRBV28 and J is TRBJ1-5, with 7 bases fitting TRBD1. The germline gives CDR1 MDHEN, CDR2 SYDVKM. V gave up 4 bases and J gave up 4 bases; unmatched junction bases: 7. This CDR3 region has 15 residues. The CDR3 coding sequence is TGTGCCAGCAGTTCGGGGACAGAGGCGAATCAGCCCCAGCATTTT. This gives the protein CASSSGTEANQPQHF.

This clone was counted a few times. The chain employs TRBV4-2 and TRBJ1-6; D is perhaps TRBD1 (5 bases). Germline V gene sequence: CDR1 LGHNA, CDR2 YNFKEQ. With 3 bases removed from V and 9 bases from J, the gap between germline ends came to 9 bases. The CDR3 length is 13 residues. The CDR3 bases are TGTGCCAGCAGCCAGGGGGGGGTTTCACCCCTCCACTTT. Amino acids: CASSQGGVSPLHF.

In this sample, this clone turned up a few times. The rearrangement joins TRBV5-1 to TRBJ1-2; 8 bases line up with TRBD1. The length of the CDR3 is 12 residues. CDR1 is SGHRS, CDR2 YFSETQ, per germline. J gave up 7 bases and V 4 bases, and 3 bases lay outside the gene matches. The CDR3 DNA follows: TGCGCCAGCAGCCAGGACAGGGTTGGCTACACCTTC. Its translation: CASSQDRVGYTF. Looking up the rest from reference TRBV5-1 and TRBJ1-2 gives the full variable domain: KAGVTQTPRYLIKTRGQQVTLSCSPISGHRSVSWYQQTPGQGLQFLFEYFSETQRNKGNFPGRFSGRQFSNSRSEMNVSTLELGDSALYLCASSQDRVGYTFGSGTRLTVV.

This clone has a handful of counts. The chain joins TRBV30 to TRBJ1-4; D may be TRBD1 (5 bases). V was trimmed by 8 bases and J by 0 bases, leaving 10 bases between them. The CDR3 covers 13 residues. Per germline, CDR1 GTSNPN and CDR2 SVGIG (reference sequence). The CDR3 protein is CAREGATNEKLFF. Written as DNA, the CDR3 is TGTGCCCGGGAAGGGGCAACTAATGAAAAACTGTTTTTT. Variable domain in full (rest from reference TRBV30 and TRBJ1-4): SQTIHQWPATLVQPVGSPLSLECTVEGTSNPNLYWYRQAAGRGLQLLFYSVGIGQISSEVPQNLSASRPQDRQFILSSKKLLLSDSGFYLCAREGATNEKLFFGSGTQLSVL.